Detailed here is one T cell receptor (beta chain). What it binds is unknown. These data come from a study of T cells after posttransplantation cyclophosphamide. Study outcomes and limitations: Donor CD8+ memory clones often dominated recipient blood repertoires at later times. Recipient CMV seropositivity and CMV reactivation strongly tracked TRB clonality. TRB overlap between skin or GI tissue T cells and blood was limited.

Treatment was busulfan-fludarabine conditioning, a marrow graft, and cyclophosphamide on days +3 and +4. TCRdb's copy holds only in-frame clones and misses some; the assay was immunoSEQ multiplex PCR. The sample contains thousands of clones, around 80% of which appear only once. The CDR3 is 16 residues long. J gave up 5 bases and V 3 bases, and 8 bases lay outside the gene matches. CDR1 SGHRS and CDR2 YFSETQ come from the germline V gene. This material consisted of PBMCs, taken after an allogeneic stem cell transplant with post-transplant cyclophosphamide. The V and J genes are TRBV5-1 and TRBJ2-1; TRBD2 matches 10 bases. The clonotype was recovered from a female patient aged 50 to 65 who received an allogeneic stem cell transplant from a related donor, was CMV-positive, and had no GVHD. The T cells may partly be graft donor cells. The CDR3 coding sequence is TGCGCCAGCAGCTCCACTAGCGGGGTATTCAACAATGAGCAGTTCTTC. This codes for CASSSTSGVFNNEQFF.